Listed here is a single TCR beta chain. These data originate in a study of cytomegalovirus exposure and HLA in healthy donors. Primers: 60 Vbeta forward and 13 Jbeta reverse. Sequencing was performed with immunoSEQ multiplex PCR; in TCRdb, only in-frame clones are kept and a portion is missing. This sample yields about 190,000 clones, of which about 77% are seen a single time; approximately 5% belongs to the top ten. V shed 7 bases and J shed 7 bases, with 13 bases lying between them. CDR3 length: 12 amino acids. Germline V CDR1 and CDR2: SGHTA, FQGNSA. Sequencing input: PBMCs. This chain connects TRBV7-2 to TRBJ2-5; D is perhaps TRBD2 (6 bases). The source of this sequence is a man aged 25 to 45 in good health and CMV-seropositive. The CDR3 protein is CASIGTGRTQYF. CDR3 DNA: TGTGCCAGCATCGGGACTGGTCGGACCCAGTACTTC.